This TCR beta chain is drawn from a study of blood T cell repertoires in COVID-19 (dated by TCRdb to 2020 to 2021). Describing the broader study: The collaborator samples originated in the United States, Italy and Spain and spanned the acute and convalescent phases of COVID-19. The material from the prospective study consisted of cDNA or gDNA derived from T cells, B-cell-depleted T cells, or PBMCs. Subjects who had been exposed to COVID-19, were actively infected with it, or had recovered from it provided the deeply sampled blood TCRbeta repertoires that made up the dataset. The repertoires were made available in a free public database intended to serve as a resource for research on the immune response to SARS-CoV-2. The samples were drawn from two sources: the first 160 participants of the ongoing ImmuneRACE study, and 1,254 subjects contributed by 6 global collaborators. Sample metadata almost always included a de-identified subject ID, COVID-19 status, age in years and sex. Where available, HLA class I and class II types were obtained from metadata supplied by the sample provider rather than from assay-based typing. The study at large found these results: How much clinical and demographic metadata was included differed by source and by participant, and the metadata was provided uncurated.

CDR1 and CDR2, looked up from the germline V gene, are SGDLS and YYNGEE. The CDR3 runs 15 amino acids, cysteine and phenylalanine included. CDR3 DNA only is kept here, 45 bases in frame from base 1. After removal of 0 bases from V and 0 bases from J, the junction retains 2 bases not matched to a gene. Whole blood was collected in K2EDTA tubes by collaborating institutions according to the institutions' own protocols. For TCRbeta analysis, collaborators shipped samples as frozen whole blood, isolated PBMCs, or DNA extracted from either of those sample types. TCRbeta CDR3 regions were amplified from genomic DNA by means of the immunoSEQ Assay, a bias-controlled multiplex PCR. The source study handled its data this way. The number of nucleated cells in each sample was estimated from the amplification of reference gene primers within the assay. To quantify the absolute abundance of each unique TCRbeta CDR3 rearrangement, sequence reads were collapsed and filtered. For each sample, productive Simpson clonality was calculated by taking the square root of Simpson's diversity index across productive rearrangements. TCRdb limited this immuneACCESS table to in-frame rearrangements with V and J called. A share of clones is missing; checked studies link under half to unresolved V genes, and the rest is unexplained. That table is the source of V, J and clone size, and D and trimming were worked out from the DNA. Across this sample there are 240,000 or so clones, with approximately 80% seen only once. Clones ranked in the top ten supply approximately 9.6% of the sample.

This clone was detected only a few times. Its antigen is currently not known. Base qualities are not at hand, and no much larger clone is one base apart. The sequenced material came from peripheral blood. The rearranged chain carries TRBV9 and TRBJ2-7, and 8 bases in between align with TRBD1. The TCR comes from a woman aged 80 or over with acute or convalescent COVID-19. This receptor has the CDR3 CASSVADRGSYEQYF. The base sequence is TGTGCCAGCAGCGTAGCCGACAGGGGCTCCTACGAGCAGTACTTC.